The 11 T cell receptor beta chains in this list originate from one sample, sequenced in a study of blood T cell repertoires in COVID-19. Repertoires were generated with immunoSEQ multiplex PCR, while TCRdb's copy carries only in-frame clones and drops some. The data hold some 200,000 clones, with around nine tenths observed a single time. Material: peripheral blood. These receptors were taken from a man aged 35-49 years with active or convalescent COVID-19.

This clone was detected once. This sequence joins TRBV12-5 and TRBJ1-4; D gene uncertain. This CDR3 region has 16 residues. Trimming stripped 2 bases from V and 8 bases from J, with 18 bases between. Germline V gives CDR1 LGHNT, CDR2 FRNRAP. Here the CDR3 DNA reads TGTGCTAGTGGTTTGTTGTTGACTGCCCCCTTGGAAAAACTGTTTTTT. Its protein is CASGLLLTAPLEKLFF. Full variable domain (outside the CDR3, taken from reference TRBV12-5 and TRBJ1-4): DARVTQTPRHKVTEMGQEVTMRCQPILGHNTVFWYRQTMMQGLELLAYFRNRAPLDDSGMPKDRFSAEMPDATLATLKIQPSEPRDSAVYFCASGLLLTAPLEKLFFGSGTQLSVL.

The chain's CDR3 is CASSLNGGGETQYF. DNA of the CDR3: TGTGCCAGCAGCTTAAATGGAGGTGGGGAGACCCAGTACTTC. The chain carries TRBV7-3 and TRBJ2-5; TRBD2 is a possible D gene (5 bases). This CDR3 is built from 14 residues. Trimming took 1 base from V and 5 from J, leaving 11 bases between them. Germline V CDR1 and CDR2: SGHTA, FQGTGA.

Comments on this clone: Mismatch with germline at one junction end may stem from a read error. CDR3 amino acids: CASKGMIAGGIDTQYF. The CDR3 coding sequence is TGTGCAAGTAAGGGGATGATAGCGGGGGGAATCGATACGCAGTATTTT. V usage is TRBV19 and J usage is TRBJ2-3; 10 bases map to TRBD2. The CDR3 runs 16 residues. Germline V gene lookup returns CDR1 LNHDA and CDR2 SQIVND (reference sequence). Full variable domain (missing parts from reference TRBV19 and TRBJ2-3): DGGITQSPKYLFRKEGQNVTLSCEQNLNHDAMYWYRQDPGQGLRLIYYSQIVNDFQKGDIAEGYSVSREKKESFPLTVTSAQKNPTAFYLCASKGMIAGGIDTQYFGPGTRLTVL.

The chain is built from TRBV28 and TRBJ2-1; the match to TRBD2 covers 11 bases. The CDR3 is 15 amino acids. V lost 1 base to trimming and J lost 6 bases; unmatched junction nucleotides: 2. CDR1 MDHEN and CDR2 SYDVKM come from the germline V gene. Here the CDR3 DNA reads TGTGCCAGCAGTTTATCTAGCGGGGGGCCCAATGAGCAGTTCTTC. Encoded protein: CASSLSSGGPNEQFF.

The chain combines TRBV6-2 or TRBV6-3 with TRBJ2-1; a possible D gene is TRBD1 (6 bases). Trimming shortened V by 5 bases and J by 6 bases, and 8 bases separated the two germline ends. Germline CDR1 and CDR2: MNHEY and SVGEGT. This CDR3 is 12 amino acids long. The CDR3 region has the DNA TGTGCCAGCAGTATCAGGGGCAATGAGCAGTTCTTC. It translates to CASSIRGNEQFF.

This chain connects TRBV19 to TRBJ2-2; D not resolved. The CDR3 is 14 amino acids. The V end was cut by 5 bases, the J end by 1 base, with 8 bases between. The germline V gene encodes CDR1 LNHDA and CDR2 SQIVND (reference sequence). The DNA of the CDR3 is TGTGCCAGTAGTTTCACTGGGAACACCGGGGAGCTGTTTTTT. Encoded protein: CASSFTGNTGELFF.

The chain recombines TRBV19 with TRBJ2-4; tentative D call: TRBD2 (5 bases). The CDR3 has 15 amino acids. Germline V gives CDR1 LNHDA, CDR2 SQIVND (reference sequence). V lost 5 bases to trimming and J lost 8 bases, with 19 bases between them. Here the CDR3 reads CASSADAGVVDIQYF. The CDR3 nucleotides are TGTGCCAGTAGTGCGGACGCCGGGGTCGTGGACATTCAGTACTTC. Full variable domain (outside the CDR3, taken from reference TRBV19 and TRBJ2-4): DGGITQSPKYLFRKEGQNVTLSCEQNLNHDAMYWYRQDPGQGLRLIYYSQIVNDFQKGDIAEGYSVSREKKESFPLTVTSAQKNPTAFYLCASSADAGVVDIQYFGAGTRLSVL.

This chain uses TRBV2 with TRBJ2-7; 8 bases are a match to TRBD1. The germline V gene encodes CDR1 SNHLY and CDR2 FYNNEI. The CDR3 consists of 13 residues. Trimming cost V 7 bases and J 1 base; bases outside gene matches: 3. The CDR3, as DNA: TGTGCCAGCAACGGACAGGGATCCTACGAGCAGTACTTC. This encodes CASNGQGSYEQYF.

V is TRBV7-9 and J is TRBJ2-1, with 9 nucleotides matching TRBD2. Germline CDR1 SEHNR, CDR2 FQNEAQ (reference sequence). J was trimmed by 3 bases and V by 3 bases; bases with no gene match: 9. The CDR3 sequence is 17 residues long. CDR3 nucleotides: TGTGCCAGCAGCTTGTCCAGCGGGGGGCTGGACTACAATGAGCAGTTCTTC. This encodes CASSLSSGGLDYNEQFF.

This chain uses TRBV12-5 with TRBJ2-6; TRBD1 might be the D (5 bases). V gave up 7 bases and J gave up 4 bases, with 17 bases separating them. CDR1 and CDR2 (germline): LGHNT, FRNRAP. This CDR3 has 16 residues. The chain's CDR3 is CASASPGSEGANVLTF. CDR3 coding DNA: TGTGCTAGTGCCTCTCCAGGGTCGGAAGGGGCCAACGTCCTGACTTTC.

The rearrangement uses TRBV5-4 and TRBJ1-1; 11 bases agree with TRBD1. After removal of 4 bases from V and 5 bases from J, the junction contained 7 bases not matched to a gene. Germline CDR1 is SGHNT and CDR2 is YYREEE (reference sequence). The CDR3 spans 15 residues. The chain's CDR3 is CASSHGTGGPTEAFF. CDR3 bases: TGTGCCAGCAGCCACGGGACAGGGGGGCCGACTGAAGCTTTCTTT.